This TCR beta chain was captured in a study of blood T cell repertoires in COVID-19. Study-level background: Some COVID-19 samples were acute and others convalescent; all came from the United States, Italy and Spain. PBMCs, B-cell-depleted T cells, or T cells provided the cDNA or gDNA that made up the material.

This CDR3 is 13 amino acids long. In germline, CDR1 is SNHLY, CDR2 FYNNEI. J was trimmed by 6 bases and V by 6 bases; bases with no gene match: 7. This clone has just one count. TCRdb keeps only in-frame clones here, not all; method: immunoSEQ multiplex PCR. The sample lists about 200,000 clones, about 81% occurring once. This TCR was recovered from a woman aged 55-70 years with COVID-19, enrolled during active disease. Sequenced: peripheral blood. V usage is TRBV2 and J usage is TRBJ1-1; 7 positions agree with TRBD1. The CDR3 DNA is TGTGCCAGCAGGGGGGACAGTGGGGCTGAAGCTTTCTTT. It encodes CASRGDSGAEAFF. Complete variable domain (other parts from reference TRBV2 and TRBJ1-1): EPEVTQTPSHQVTQMGQEVILRCVPISNHLYFYWYRQILGQKVEFLVSFYNNEISEKSEIFDDQFSVERPDGSNFTLKIRSTKLEDSAMYFCASRGDSGAEAFFGQGTRLTVV.